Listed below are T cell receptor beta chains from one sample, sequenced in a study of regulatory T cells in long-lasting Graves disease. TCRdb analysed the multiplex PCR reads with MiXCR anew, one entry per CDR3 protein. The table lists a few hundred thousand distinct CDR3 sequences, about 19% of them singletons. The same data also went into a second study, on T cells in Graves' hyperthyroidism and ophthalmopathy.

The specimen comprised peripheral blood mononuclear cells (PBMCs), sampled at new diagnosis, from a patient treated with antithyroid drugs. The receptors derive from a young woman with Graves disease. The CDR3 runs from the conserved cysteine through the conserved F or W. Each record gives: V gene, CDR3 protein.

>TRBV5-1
CASSLDGLAANTGELFF
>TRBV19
CACRGGDTQYF
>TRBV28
CASSFGSGGSQPQHF
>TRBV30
CAWSLTSGGLSSYNEQFF
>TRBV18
CASSSSRSFSTDTQYF
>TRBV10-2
CASTDRDRNSNSPLHF
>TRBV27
CASNRTGTSGNEQFF
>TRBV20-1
CSASRTEGLWGYEQYF
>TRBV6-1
CASSRAGTPRDQPQHF
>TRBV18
CASSSDRGNIQYF
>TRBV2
CASSDYFQGVSNQPQHF
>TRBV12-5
CASGFEGYTF
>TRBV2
CASSDLGTSTPLHF
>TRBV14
CASSPWAENSPLHF
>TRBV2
CASSAVGGLQETQYF